Below are 18 T cell receptor beta chains sequenced from a single sample in a study of cytomegalovirus exposure and HLA in healthy donors. Both 60 Vbeta primers and 13 Jbeta primers went into the PCR. TCRdb's copy holds only in-frame clones and misses some; the assay was immunoSEQ multiplex PCR. The sample consists of fewer than 90,000 clones, roughly 77% of them appearing once. Sequencing was carried out using PBMCs. The receptors originated from a woman between 40 and 50 years old in good health and CMV-seropositive.

As DNA, the CDR3 is TGTGCCAGCAGTTCCCCGGCTCCAGGGGATGGGTCGTCCTACGAGCAGTACTTC. Protein: CASSSPAPGDGSSYEQYF. This chain connects TRBV28 to TRBJ2-7; weak D call: TRBD1 (6 bases). CDR1 is MDHEN and CDR2 is SYDVKM in the germline V gene. This CDR3 has 18 amino acids. The ends were cut back, 4 bases at V and 1 base at J, with 23 bases in the middle.

V is TRBV25-1 and J is TRBJ2-3, with 16 bases matching TRBD2. The CDR3 is 16 amino acids. From germline, CDR1 is MGHDK and CDR2 SYGVNS. Germline trimming cut 4 bases from V and 5 bases from J; bases unmatched to any gene: 3. CDR3 in amino acids: CASSAGTSGRVDTQYF. CDR3 bases: TGTGCCAGCAGTGCCGGGACTAGCGGGAGGGTAGATACGCAGTATTTT.

The gene calls are TRBV2 and TRBJ1-2, with unresolved D. Looked up from germline, CDR1 is SNHLY and CDR2 is FYNNEI. CDR3 size: 10 residues. The ends were cut back, 11 bases at V and 8 bases at J, with 12 bases in the middle. The CDR3 bases are TGTGCCGGAAGAGCGAGCGGCTACACCTTC. It translates to CAGRASGYTF.

This clone was counted between two and nine times. The chain couples TRBV19 to TRBJ2-3, with TRBD2 matching over 9 bases. This CDR3 region has 16 residues. From germline, CDR1 is LNHDA and CDR2 SQIVND (reference sequence). J lost 5 bases, V lost 5 bases, and 11 bases had no gene match. In nucleotides, the CDR3 is TGTGCCAGTAGTGAATTTAGCGGGGGCCCCGGAGATACGCAGTATTTT. Protein sequence: CASSEFSGGPGDTQYF.

As to this clone: The sample carries other DNA sequences with the same CDR3. The chain recombines TRBV19 with TRBJ2-2; the match to TRBD1 covers 10 bases. V lost 7 bases and J lost 6; bases outside the gene matches: 8. Germline loops: CDR1 LNHDA, CDR2 SQIVND (reference sequence). CDR3 length equals 15 residues. For the CDR3, the DNA is TGTGCCAGTACGGAGACAGGGGGCAGGGCCGGGGAGCTGTTTTTT. It is translated as CASTETGGRAGELFF.

This sequence joins TRBV27 and TRBJ2-1, with TRBD1 matching 7 bases. The CDR3 covers 14 residues. CDR1 and CDR2 from the germline V gene are MNHEY and SMNVEV (reference sequence). V shed 5 bases, J shed 4 bases, and the junction held 5 bases outside the gene matches. The CDR3 DNA is TGTGCCAGCAGTGCCGGGACAGATTACAATGAGCAGTTCTTC. It encodes CASSAGTDYNEQFF.

Only a few counts were recorded for this clone. J is TRBJ1-1 and V is TRBV18; D perhaps matches TRBD1 (5 bases). Trimming removed 5 bases from V and 6 bases from J, with 13 bases in between. This CDR3 contains 13 residues. Germline CDR1 is KGHSH and CDR2 is LQKENI. The CDR3 here is CASSLGGRAEAFF. The CDR3 nucleotides are TGTGCCAGCTCATTGGGGGGGAGAGCTGAAGCTTTCTTT. The entire variable domain, with the rest obtained from reference TRBV18 and TRBJ1-1, is as follows: NAGVMQNPRHLVRRRGQEARLRCSPMKGHSHVYWYRQLPEEGLKFMVYLQKENIIDESGMPKERFSAEFPKEGPSILRIQQVVRGDSAAYFCASSLGGRAEAFFGQGTRLTVV.

The CDR3 loop is CASSQEAWRGRSTGANVLTF. The CDR3 region has the DNA TGCGCCAGCAGCCAAGAGGCCTGGAGGGGGCGGTCTACGGGGGCCAACGTCCTGACTTTC. The gene calls are TRBV4-1 and TRBJ2-6; perhaps TRBD1 as D (7 bases). The germline CDR1 and CDR2 sequences are MGHRA and YSYEKL. The CDR3 is made up of 20 amino acids. V was cut by 0 bases and J by 4 bases, with 22 bases left in between.

The chain couples TRBV28 to TRBJ1-2; D possibly corresponds to TRBD1 (6 bases). In germline, CDR1 is MDHEN, CDR2 SYDVKM. Trimming pared 2 bases from V and 4 bases from J, leaving 14 bases between. The CDR3 runs 15 residues. The CDR3 DNA sequence: TGTGCCAGCAGTTTACAATCCAAGGGGGTCTATGGCTACACCTTC. Translated, it gives CASSLQSKGVYGYTF.

In its sample, this clone was seen once. This chain uses TRBV6-5 with TRBJ2-7, with a weak D call TRBD2 (7 bases). The CDR3 covers 16 residues. The germline gives CDR1 MNHEY, CDR2 SVGAGI. V lost 0 bases and J lost 1, with 13 bases in between. Here the CDR3 reads CASSYSSAGASYEQYF. Written as DNA, the CDR3 is TGTGCCAGCAGTTACTCGTCTGCGGGGGCGTCCTACGAGCAGTACTTC.

This sequence joins TRBV28 and TRBJ1-5; no clear D gene. The CDR3 covers 13 residues. Germline values: CDR1 MDHEN, CDR2 SYDVKM. Trimming took 3 bases from V and 5 from J, leaving 8 bases between them. The CDR3 DNA follows: TGTGCCAGCAGTTTGGGCACATATCAGCCCCAGCATTTT. Translated, it gives CASSLGTYQPQHF.

About this clone: One end of the junction is discordant with germline, which a read error may explain. The chain couples TRBV7-9 to TRBJ1-1; D is undetermined. The CDR3 runs to 12 residues. In germline, CDR1 is SEHNR, CDR2 FQNEAQ (reference sequence). CDR3 bases: TGTTCCAGCGAGGTGGTGAACACTGAAGCTTTCTTT. It translates to CSSEVVNTEAFF.

The chain is built from TRBV7-2 and TRBJ2-7, with D possibly being TRBD1 (7 bases). Trimming removed 3 bases from V and 3 bases from J, with 12 bases in between. Germline V gene sequence: CDR1 SGHTA, CDR2 FQGNSA. This CDR3 comprises 14 residues. CDR3 in DNA: TGTGCCAGCAGCTTGGGCAGGGGGGACTACGAGCAGTACTTC. Protein product: CASSLGRGDYEQYF.

This clone was recorded a few times. The chain combines TRBV11-2 with TRBJ2-7, with 8 bases lining up with TRBD1. Trimming took 7 bases from V and 4 from J; bases not matched to a gene: 12. There are 15 residues in the CDR3. Germline V gene data show CDR1 as SGHAT and CDR2 as FQNNGV. The CDR3 spells CASNPVQGDRYEQYF. In DNA, the CDR3 is TGTGCCAGCAACCCCGTACAGGGGGACCGTTACGAGCAGTACTTC.

The chain couples TRBV7-9 to TRBJ1-5; 9 positions match TRBD1. CDR3 length: 15 amino acids. Germline-derived CDR1 and CDR2 are SEHNR and FQNEAQ (reference sequence). The trim removed 4 bases at V and 4 bases at J, leaving 5 bases unmatched. CDR3 region: CASSSGQGMNQPQHF. Here the CDR3 DNA reads TGTGCCAGCAGCTCTGGACAGGGGATGAATCAGCCCCAGCATTTT. Using reference TRBV7-9 and TRBJ1-5 for the parts outside the CDR3, the full variable domain is DTGVSQNPRHKITKRGQNVTFRCDPISEHNRLYWYRQTLGQGPEFLTYFQNEAQLEKSRLLSDRFSAERPKGSFSTLEIQRTEQGDSAMYLCASSSGQGMNQPQHFGDGTRLSIL.

The chain joins TRBV19 to TRBJ1-1; D perhaps matches TRBD1 (5 bases). Per germline, CDR1 LNHDA and CDR2 SQIVND (reference sequence). There are 14 residues in the CDR3. V gave up 8 bases and J gave up 3 bases, with 16 bases separating them. The CDR3 region has the DNA TGTGCCAGTTCTTTCGACAGTTTGGACACTGAAGCTTTCTTT. Amino acid sequence: CASSFDSLDTEAFF.

This sequence joins TRBV19 and TRBJ2-7, with 7 bases fitting TRBD1. Germline values: CDR1 LNHDA, CDR2 SQIVND (reference sequence). Trimming removed 4 bases from V and 2 bases from J; junction bases left unmatched: 5. The CDR3 covers 14 residues. In DNA, the CDR3 is TGTGCCAGTAGTAAGGCCACAGGGGCCTACGAGCAGTACTTC. Its translation is CASSKATGAYEQYF.

This clone has a handful of counts. This rearrangement joins TRBV7-9 to TRBJ1-3; 9 bases are shared with TRBD1. The CDR3 covers 15 residues. Germline V gene lookup returns CDR1 SEHNR and CDR2 FQNEAQ (reference sequence). After removal of 5 bases from V and 4 bases from J, the junction contained 6 bases not matched to a gene. CDR3: CASSPDRGYGNTIYF. DNA of the CDR3: TGTGCCAGCAGCCCCGACAGGGGGTACGGAAACACCATATATTTT. Combining the CDR3 with reference TRBV7-9 and TRBJ1-3 gives the whole variable domain DTGVSQNPRHKITKRGQNVTFRCDPISEHNRLYWYRQTLGQGPEFLTYFQNEAQLEKSRLLSDRFSAERPKGSFSTLEIQRTEQGDSAMYLCASSPDRGYGNTIYFGEGSWLTVV.